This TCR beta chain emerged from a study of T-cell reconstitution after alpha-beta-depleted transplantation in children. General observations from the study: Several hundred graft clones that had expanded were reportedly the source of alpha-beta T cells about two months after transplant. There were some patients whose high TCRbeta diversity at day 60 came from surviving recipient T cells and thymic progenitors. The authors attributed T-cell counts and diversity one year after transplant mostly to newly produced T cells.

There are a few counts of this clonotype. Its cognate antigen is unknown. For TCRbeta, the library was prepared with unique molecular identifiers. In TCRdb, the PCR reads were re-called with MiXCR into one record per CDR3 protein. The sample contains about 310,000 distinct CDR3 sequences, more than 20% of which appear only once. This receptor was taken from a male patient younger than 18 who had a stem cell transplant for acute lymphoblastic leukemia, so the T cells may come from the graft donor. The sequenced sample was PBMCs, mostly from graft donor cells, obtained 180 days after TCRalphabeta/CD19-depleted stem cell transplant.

In DNA, the CDR3 is TGCGCCAGCAGCCAAGTGGGACAGGGGGCCGAGAGGCAGTACTTC. This encodes CASSQVGQGAERQYF. The chain has TRBV4-1 and TRBJ2-7; 12 nucleotides match TRBD1. J gave up 9 bases and V 1 base, and 7 bases lay outside the gene matches. Germline assignment: CDR1 MGHRA and CDR2 YSYEKL. This CDR3 is 15 amino acids long.